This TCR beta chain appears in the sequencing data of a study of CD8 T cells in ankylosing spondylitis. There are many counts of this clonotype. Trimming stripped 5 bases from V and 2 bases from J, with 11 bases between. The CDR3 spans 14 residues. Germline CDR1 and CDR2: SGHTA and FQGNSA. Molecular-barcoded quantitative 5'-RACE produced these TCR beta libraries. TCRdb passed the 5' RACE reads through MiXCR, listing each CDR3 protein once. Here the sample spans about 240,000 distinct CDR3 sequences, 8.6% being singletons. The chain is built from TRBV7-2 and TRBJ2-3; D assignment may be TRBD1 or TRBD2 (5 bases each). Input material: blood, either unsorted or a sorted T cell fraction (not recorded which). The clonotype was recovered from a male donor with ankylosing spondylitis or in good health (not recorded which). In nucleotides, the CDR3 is TGTGCCAGCAGCCCGGGGCCTTTCACAGATACGCAGTATTTT. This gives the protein CASSPGPFTDTQYF.